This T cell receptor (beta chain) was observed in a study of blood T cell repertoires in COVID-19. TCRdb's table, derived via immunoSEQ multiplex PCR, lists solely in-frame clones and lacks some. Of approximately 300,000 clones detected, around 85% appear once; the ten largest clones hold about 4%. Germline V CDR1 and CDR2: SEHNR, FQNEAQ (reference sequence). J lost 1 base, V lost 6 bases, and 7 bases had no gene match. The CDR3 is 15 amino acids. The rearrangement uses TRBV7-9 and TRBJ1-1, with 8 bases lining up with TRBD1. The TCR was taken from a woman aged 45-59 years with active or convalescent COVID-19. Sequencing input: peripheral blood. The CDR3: CASSPWDRRNTEAFF. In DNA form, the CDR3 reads TGTGCCAGCAGTCCATGGGACAGGAGGAACACTGAAGCTTTCTTT.